The text below deals with one TCR beta chain. What it binds is not known. This specimen comes from a study of lymphopenia after photon versus proton radiotherapy. Assay used: immunoSEQ multiplex PCR; TCRdb lists only in-frame clones, some missing. The profile shows about 29,000 clones, over 80% of them singletons. The CDR3 sequence is 15 residues long. Trimming cost V 2 bases and J 2 bases, with 12 bases left between them. In germline, CDR1 is KGHSH, CDR2 LQKENI. Study findings and constraints: Proton therapy kept repertoires fairly stable, unlike photons, which gained effector/memory cells.

The input for sequencing was peripheral blood, taken from a patient treated with proton-based radiotherapy. The receptor was isolated from a woman aged 55-75 years with cholangiocarcinoma. Some clones in this sample may be carry-over from other donors' samples. This chain links TRBV18 with TRBJ1-2, with a weak D call TRBD1 (6 bases). Here the CDR3 DNA reads TGTGCCAGCTCACCAACCAAAACAGGGAACTATGGCTACACCTTC. This encodes CASSPTKTGNYGYTF.